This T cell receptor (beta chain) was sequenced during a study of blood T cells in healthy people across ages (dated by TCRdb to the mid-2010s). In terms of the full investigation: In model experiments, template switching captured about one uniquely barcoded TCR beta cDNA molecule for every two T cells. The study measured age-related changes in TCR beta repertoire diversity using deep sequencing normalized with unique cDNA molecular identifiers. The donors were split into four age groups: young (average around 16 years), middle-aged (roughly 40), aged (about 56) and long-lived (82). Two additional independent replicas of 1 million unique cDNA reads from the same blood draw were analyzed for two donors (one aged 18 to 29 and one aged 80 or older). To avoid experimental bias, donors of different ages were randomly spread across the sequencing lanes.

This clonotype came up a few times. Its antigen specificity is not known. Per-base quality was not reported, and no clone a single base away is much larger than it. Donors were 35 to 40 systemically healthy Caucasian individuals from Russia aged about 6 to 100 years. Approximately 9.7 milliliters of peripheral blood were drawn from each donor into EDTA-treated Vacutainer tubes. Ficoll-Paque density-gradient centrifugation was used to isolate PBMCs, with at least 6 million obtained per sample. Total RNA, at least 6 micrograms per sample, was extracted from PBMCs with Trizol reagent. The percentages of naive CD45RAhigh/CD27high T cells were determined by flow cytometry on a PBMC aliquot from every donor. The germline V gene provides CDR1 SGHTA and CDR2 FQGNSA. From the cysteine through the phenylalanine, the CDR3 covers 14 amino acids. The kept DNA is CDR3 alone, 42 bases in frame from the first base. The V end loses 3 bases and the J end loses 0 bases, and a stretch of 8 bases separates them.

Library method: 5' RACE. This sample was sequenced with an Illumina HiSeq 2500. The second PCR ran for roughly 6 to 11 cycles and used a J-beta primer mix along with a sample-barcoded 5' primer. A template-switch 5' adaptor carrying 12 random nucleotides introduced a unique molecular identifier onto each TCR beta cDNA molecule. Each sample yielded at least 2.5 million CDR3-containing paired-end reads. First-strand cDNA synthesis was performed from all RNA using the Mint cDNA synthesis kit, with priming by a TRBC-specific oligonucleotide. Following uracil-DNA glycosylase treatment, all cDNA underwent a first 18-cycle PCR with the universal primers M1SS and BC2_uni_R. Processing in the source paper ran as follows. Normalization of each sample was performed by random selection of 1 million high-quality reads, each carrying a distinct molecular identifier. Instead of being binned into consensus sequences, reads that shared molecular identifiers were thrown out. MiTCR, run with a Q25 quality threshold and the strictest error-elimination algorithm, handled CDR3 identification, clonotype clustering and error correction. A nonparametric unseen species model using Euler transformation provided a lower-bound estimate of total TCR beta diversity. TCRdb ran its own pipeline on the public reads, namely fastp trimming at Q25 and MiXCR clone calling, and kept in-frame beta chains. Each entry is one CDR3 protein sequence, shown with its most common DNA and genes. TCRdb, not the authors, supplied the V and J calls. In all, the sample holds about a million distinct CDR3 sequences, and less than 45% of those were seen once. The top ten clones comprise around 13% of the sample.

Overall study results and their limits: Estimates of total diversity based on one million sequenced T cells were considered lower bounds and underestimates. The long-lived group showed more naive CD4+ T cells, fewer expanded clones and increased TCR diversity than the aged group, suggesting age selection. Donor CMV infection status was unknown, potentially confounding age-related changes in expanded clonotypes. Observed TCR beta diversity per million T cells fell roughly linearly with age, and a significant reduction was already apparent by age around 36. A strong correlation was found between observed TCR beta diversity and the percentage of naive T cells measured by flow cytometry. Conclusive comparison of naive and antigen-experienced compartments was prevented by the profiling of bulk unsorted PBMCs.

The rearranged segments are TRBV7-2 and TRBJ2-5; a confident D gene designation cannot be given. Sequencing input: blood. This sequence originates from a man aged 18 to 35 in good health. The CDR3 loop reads CASSFGQYQETQYF. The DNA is TGTGCCAGCAGCTTCGGGCAGTACCAAGAGACCCAGTACTTC.